This passage covers 15 T cell receptor beta chains from one sample sequenced in a study of shared clonotypes between healthy human individuals. The table came from immunoSEQ multiplex PCR; TCRdb's copy has only in-frame clones and leaves some out. The sample holds roughly 2.6 million clones, more than 80% seen once. The sample comprised naive CD4+ T cells sorted from blood. The subset here: CD45RA+ positively selected. These receptors were obtained from a man between 18 and 29 years old in good health.

V is TRBV18 and J is TRBJ2-1; TRBD1 is a possible D gene (5 bases). V gave up 6 bases and J gave up 3 bases, with 15 bases separating them. The CDR3 has 15 residues. Germline V gene lookup returns CDR1 KGHSH and CDR2 LQKENI. The CDR3 sequence: CASSNLETVYNEQFF. In DNA form, the CDR3 reads TGTGCCAGCTCCAATTTAGAGACAGTCTACAATGAGCAGTTCTTC.

The CDR3 sequence is CASSPSGTAGNTIYF. The CDR3 region has the DNA TGTGCCAGCAGCCCTTCCGGGACAGCTGGAAACACCATATATTTT. V is TRBV9 and J is TRBJ1-3; the match to TRBD1 covers 7 bases. The CDR3 loop spans 15 amino acids. The J segment lost 2 bases and the V segment lost 4 bases, leaving 6 bases of the junction unmatched. CDR1 is SGDLS and CDR2 is YYNGEE in the germline V gene.

The chain recombines TRBV30 with TRBJ2-2; unclear D gene. The CDR3 is 12 residues long. Germline loops: CDR1 GTSNPN, CDR2 SVGIG (reference sequence). V was cut by 2 bases and J by 5 bases, with 6 bases left in between. The CDR3 DNA is TGTGCCTGGAGTCGCCAAACCGGGGAGCTGTTTTTT. It translates to CAWSRQTGELFF.

The chain employs TRBV30 and TRBJ2-3, with D uncertain. This CDR3 comprises 11 residues. Germline V gives CDR1 GTSNPN, CDR2 SVGIG (reference sequence). The CDR3 region has the DNA TGTGCTGTTATAAGCCCCCCGACTTCGTATTTT. Its protein product is CAVISPPTSYF. The full variable domain, with the rest looked up from reference TRBV30 and TRBJ2-3, is SQTIHQWPATLVQPVGSPLSLECTVEGTSNPNLYWYRQAAGRGLQLLFYSVGIGQISSEVPQNLSASRPQDRQFILSSKKLLLSDSGFYLCAVISPPTSYFGPGTRLTVL.

This chain connects TRBV5-6 to TRBJ2-3; TRBD2 matches at 11 bases. From germline, CDR1 is SGHDT and CDR2 YYEEEE. The V gene end was trimmed by 0 bases and the J gene end by 7 bases; junction bases not matched to a gene: 4. The CDR3 spans 15 residues. The CDR3 nucleotides are TGTGCCAGCAGCTTGGTAGCGGGAGGGATCCATACGCAGTATTTT. Translating gives CASSLVAGGIHTQYF. The full variable domain, completed using reference TRBV5-6 and TRBJ2-3, is DAGVTQSPTHLIKTRGQQVTLRCSPKSGHDTVSWYQQALGQGPQFIFQYYEEEERQRGNFPDRFSGHQFPNYSSELNVNALLLGDSALYLCASSLVAGGIHTQYFGPGTRLTVL.

V gene TRBV19 combines with J gene TRBJ1-6, with D maybe TRBD1 (5 bases). V shed 5 bases and J shed 10 bases, with 21 bases lying between them. The CDR3 contains 16 residues. Germline V gives CDR1 LNHDA, CDR2 SQIVND (reference sequence). As DNA, the CDR3 is TGTGCCAGTAGTTTAACCTCGGGACTGTACAACTCACCCCTCCACTTT. Translated, it gives CASSLTSGLYNSPLHF.

This clone was detected only once. This sequence joins TRBV10-3 and TRBJ1-1; TRBD1 aligns across 10 bases. The CDR3 has 14 amino acids. Germline V gives CDR1 ENHRY, CDR2 SYGVKD. Trimming took 6 bases from V and 7 from J; bases not matched to a gene: 8. The CDR3 DNA reads TGTGCCATCAGAATAGACAGGGGGCTAAGTGAAGCTTTCTTT. This encodes CAIRIDRGLSEAFF.

The rearrangement joins TRBV7-8 to TRBJ1-5; TRBD1 might be the D (6 bases). This CDR3 contains 15 residues. Between the trimmed V and J ends, which lost 2 bases and 4 bases, there was a span of 12 bases. Germline V CDR1 and CDR2: SGHVS, FQNEAQ. This chain's CDR3 is CASSLIGTLNQPQHF. CDR3 bases: TGTGCCAGCAGCTTAATAGGGACACTTAATCAGCCCCAGCATTTT.

The chain links TRBV7-2 to TRBJ1-2; D unclear. Germline lookup yields CDR1 SGHTA and CDR2 FQGNSA. CDR3 length: 13 residues. Trimming took 1 base from V and 8 from J, leaving 11 bases between them. Here the CDR3 DNA reads TGTGCCAGCAGCTTAGGGGTAGGGAGAGGCTACACCTTC. This translates into CASSLGVGRGYTF. The full variable domain, rest sourced from reference TRBV7-2 and TRBJ1-2, is GAGVSQSPSNKVTEKGKDVELRCDPISGHTALYWYRQSLGQGLEFLIYFQGNSAPDKSGLPSDRFSAERTGGSVSTLTIQRTQQEDSAVYLCASSLGVGRGYTFGSGTRLTVV.

Regarding this clone: The same CDR3 can be traced to other DNA sequences in this sample. The chain uses TRBV5-1 and TRBJ2-3; a weak D match, TRBD2 (5 bases). With 5 bases removed from V and 2 bases from J, the gap between germline ends came to 9 bases. Germline V gene lookup returns CDR1 SGHRS and CDR2 YFSETQ. The CDR3 runs 13 residues. The CDR3 DNA reads TGCGCCAGCAGTGGCGGACTCACAGATACGCAGTATTTT. Residues: CASSGGLTDTQYF.

The chain has TRBV4-1 and TRBJ2-3; TRBD2 aligns across 9 bases. Germline assignment: CDR1 MGHRA and CDR2 YSYEKL. With 4 bases clipped from V and 0 bases from J, the junction kept 11 bases outside the gene matches. The CDR3 runs 18 residues. The CDR3 reads CASSRGSGGPSSTDTQYF. The CDR3 bases are TGCGCCAGCAGCCGGGGAAGCGGGGGGCCGTCTAGCACAGATACGCAGTATTTT.

This clone has only a few counts. The chain has TRBV28 and TRBJ1-1; 12 bases align to TRBD1. Germline V gives CDR1 MDHEN, CDR2 SYDVKM. V lost 6 bases, J lost 4 bases, and 6 bases stayed unmatched. The CDR3 length is 15 residues. CDR3 coding DNA: TGTGCCAGCAGACCTCCGGGACAGGGGGCCACTGAAGCTTTCTTT. Its translation: CASRPPGQGATEAFF.

This chain connects TRBV5-6 to TRBJ2-1; D could derive from TRBD1 or TRBD2 (5 bases each). Germline V gene sequence: CDR1 SGHDT, CDR2 YYEEEE. V shed 0 bases and J shed 2 bases, with 12 bases lying between them. This CDR3 has 16 residues. In nucleotides, the CDR3 is TGTGCCAGCAGCTTGGACGGGGCAGCGACCTACAATGAGCAGTTCTTC. Translating gives CASSLDGAATYNEQFF.

The chain has TRBV6-6 and TRBJ1-2, with D tentatively TRBD1 (6 bases). CDR3 size: 15 residues. The germline CDR1 and CDR2 sequences are MNHNY and SVGAGI (reference sequence). Deletions cut 0 bases from V and 3 bases from J, with 11 bases between. The CDR3 loop reads CASSYSWGQDYGYTF. CDR3 sequence (DNA): TGTGCCAGCAGTTACTCTTGGGGGCAGGACTATGGCTACACCTTC.

This sequence joins TRBV5-1 and TRBJ2-7; D gene ambiguous. This CDR3 comprises 13 residues. Germline CDR1 reads SGHRS; CDR2 reads YFSETQ. The germline V and J ends were trimmed by 5 bases and 4 bases, with 13 bases remaining between them. The CDR3 DNA sequence: TGCGCCAGCAGTCAAACTCTTTTATACGAGCAGTACTTC. Its protein is CASSQTLLYEQYF.